The 25 T cell receptor beta chains in this list originate from one sample, sequenced in a study of shared clonotypes between healthy human individuals. TCRdb keeps only in-frame clones here, not all; method: immunoSEQ multiplex PCR. The sample shows 2 million or so clones, about 95% of them seen only once. CD8 cells regarded as naive lacked CD45RO, were positively chosen for CCR7, and omitted terminally differentiated effector memory CD45RA+ cells. Sample: naive CD8+ T cells sorted from blood. The source of these receptors is a young man in good health.

With regard to this clone: Other DNA sequences in the same sample also yield this CDR3. This chain uses TRBV5-1 with TRBJ2-7; possibly TRBD1 for D (6 bases). Germline CDR1 is SGHRS and CDR2 is YFSETQ. CDR3 length equals 13 residues. Trimming removed 0 bases from V and 4 bases from J, with 8 bases in between. The CDR3 nucleotides are TGCGCCAGCAGCTTGGAACAGGGTTACGAGCAGTACTTC. This gives the protein CASSLEQGYEQYF.

The CDR3 protein is CASSQSPGRDEQFF. CDR3 bases: TGCGCCAGCAGCCAATCCCCAGGGAGGGATGAGCAGTTCTTC. This sequence joins TRBV4-3 and TRBJ2-1; TRBD2 aligns across 7 bases. The CDR3 length is 14 residues. The germline V gene encodes CDR1 LGHNA and CDR2 YSLEER. After removal of 2 bases from V and 8 bases from J, the junction contained 6 bases not matched to a gene.

The genes are TRBV7-9 and TRBJ1-1; possibly TRBD1 for D (6 bases). Trimming removed 8 bases from V and 0 bases from J, with 16 bases in between. Germline V lookup: CDR1 SEHNR, CDR2 FQNEAQ (reference sequence). This CDR3 contains 15 residues. CDR3 sequence reads: CASGLPGGMNTEAFF. In nucleotides, the CDR3 is TGTGCCAGCGGATTACCCGGGGGCATGAACACTGAAGCTTTCTTT.

The chain uses TRBV4-1 and TRBJ1-2, with D uncertain. CDR3 length: 16 amino acids. Germline-derived CDR1 and CDR2 are MGHRA and YSYEKL. Trimming left V 0 bases short and J 4 bases short, with 15 bases between. CDR3 bases: TGCGCCAGCAGCCAAGAGTTGTCAGCGATGTTCTATGGCTACACCTTC. Amino acid sequence: CASSQELSAMFYGYTF.

The J gene is TRBJ2-1, the V gene TRBV4-2; 8 bases align to TRBD1. With V trimmed by 4 bases and J by 3 bases, 20 bases remained unmatched. Germline V gene data show CDR1 as LGHNA and CDR2 as YNFKEQ. This CDR3 contains 20 residues. CDR3 nucleotide sequence: TGTGCCAGCAGCCCCGAGGGGGACCCGGGACAGGTTTGGAACTACAATGAGCAGTTCTTC. Translating it yields CASSPEGDPGQVWNYNEQFF.

This clone was observed once. This CDR3 is CASSRGQGADTQYF. CDR3 in DNA: TGTGCCAGCAGCCGGGGACAGGGAGCAGATACGCAGTATTTT. The chain carries TRBV5-4 and TRBJ2-3, with 9 bases aligning to TRBD1. V shed 4 bases and J 4 bases; nucleotides not matched to a gene: 4. CDR1 and CDR2 from the germline V gene are SGHNT and YYREEE (reference sequence). This CDR3 has 14 residues.

V gene TRBV12-5 combines with J gene TRBJ2-1; D remains unclear. CDR3 size: 13 residues. The germline V gene has CDR1 LGHNT and CDR2 FRNRAP. With 2 bases removed from V and 4 bases from J, the gap between germline ends came to 6 bases. CDR3 sequence reads: CASGLSRYNEQFF. CDR3 nucleotide sequence: TGTGCTAGTGGTTTGTCCCGATACAATGAGCAGTTCTTC. The full variable domain, its missing parts supplied by reference TRBV12-5 and TRBJ2-1, is DARVTQTPRHKVTEMGQEVTMRCQPILGHNTVFWYRQTMMQGLELLAYFRNRAPLDDSGMPKDRFSAEMPDATLATLKIQPSEPRDSAVYFCASGLSRYNEQFFGPGTRLTVL.

The chain has TRBV4-3 and TRBJ2-7, with 7 nucleotides matching TRBD2. The CDR3 length is 16 residues. Trimming took 0 bases from V and 2 from J; bases not matched to a gene: 7. Germline lookup yields CDR1 LGHNA and CDR2 YSLEER. The CDR3 reads CASSQEGAGPTYEQYF. The DNA for the CDR3 is TGCGCCAGCAGCCAAGAGGGAGCGGGGCCGACCTACGAGCAGTACTTC.

The rearrangement uses TRBV6-6 and TRBJ2-1, with D tentatively TRBD2 (5 bases). This CDR3 is 15 amino acids long. CDR1 is MNHNY and CDR2 is SVGAGI in the germline V gene (reference sequence). V gave up 0 bases and J gave up 4 bases, with 10 bases separating them. The CDR3 coding sequence is TGTGCCAGCAGTTACTCGAGACCGGGATACAATGAGCAGTTCTTC. Residues: CASSYSRPGYNEQFF.

The gene calls are TRBV11-2 and TRBJ2-7; a weak D match, TRBD1 (5 bases). CDR1 is SGHAT and CDR2 is FQNNGV in the germline V gene. CDR3 length: 13 residues. Trimming took off 6 bases at V and 3 bases at J, with 12 bases between the two ends. CDR3 protein: CASSQGPVYEQYF. CDR3 DNA sequence: TGTGCCAGCAGTCAGGGTCCGGTCTACGAGCAGTACTTC.

This CDR3 reads CASGRGEGTDTQYF. The CDR3 bases are TGTGCCTCAGGAAGGGGGGAGGGCACAGATACGCAGTATTTT. The J gene is TRBJ2-3, the V gene TRBV30, with D perhaps assigned TRBD1 or TRBD2 (6 bases each). The V end was cut by 7 bases, the J end by 1 base, with 15 bases between. The germline V gene has CDR1 GTSNPN and CDR2 SVGIG (reference sequence). This CDR3 is built from 14 residues.

This chain uses TRBV19 with TRBJ1-2, with TRBD1 identical over 7 bases. V shed 2 bases and J 4 bases; nucleotides not matched to a gene: 10. Germline V gene sequence: CDR1 LNHDA, CDR2 SQIVND (reference sequence). The CDR3 has 16 amino acids. CDR3 amino acids: CASSIPFEGASYGYTF. The DNA of the CDR3 is TGTGCCAGTAGTATACCCTTCGAGGGGGCATCCTATGGCTACACCTTC.

The J gene is TRBJ2-7, the V gene TRBV19, with TRBD1 matching over 9 bases. The CDR3 spans 16 residues. Trimming at V came to 5 bases and at J to 3 bases, leaving 11 bases not matched to a gene. Germline V gene sequence: CDR1 LNHDA, CDR2 SQIVND (reference sequence). CDR3 region: CASSSWPGQGVYEQYF. The CDR3 DNA sequence: TGTGCCAGTAGTTCCTGGCCGGGACAGGGTGTCTACGAGCAGTACTTC. Based on the CDR3 plus reference TRBV19 and TRBJ2-7, the full variable domain is DGGITQSPKYLFRKEGQNVTLSCEQNLNHDAMYWYRQDPGQGLRLIYYSQIVNDFQKGDIAEGYSVSREKKESFPLTVTSAQKNPTAFYLCASSSWPGQGVYEQYFGPGTRLTVT.

This clone was counted a single time. The chain couples TRBV13 to TRBJ2-7, with TRBD2 matching 9 bases. The ends lost 5 bases at V and 2 bases at J; junction bases unmatched: 10. The CDR3 contains 16 residues. CDR1 is PRHDT and CDR2 is FYEKMQ in the germline V gene (reference sequence). This chain's CDR3 is CASSQRLAGTAYEQYF. In DNA, the CDR3 is TGTGCCAGCAGCCAGAGGCTAGCGGGAACCGCCTACGAGCAGTACTTC. The full variable domain, in which reference TRBV13 and TRBJ2-7 provide the parts outside the CDR3, is AAGVIQSPRHLIKEKRETATLKCYPIPRHDTVYWYQQGPGQDPQFLISFYEKMQSDKGSIPDRFSAQQFSDYHSELNMSSLELGDSALYFCASSQRLAGTAYEQYFGPGTRLTVT.

The V and J genes are TRBV11-2 and TRBJ2-1, with D possibly being TRBD1 (6 bases). V gave up 6 bases and J gave up 6 bases, with 12 bases separating them. CDR1 SGHAT and CDR2 FQNNGV come from the germline V gene. This CDR3 is 13 amino acids long. CDR3 in DNA: TGTGCCAGCAGTTCGACAGGAATCAATGAGCAGTTCTTC. Residues: CASSSTGINEQFF.

The rearrangement links TRBV19 to TRBJ2-5; TRBD2 matches at 15 bases. The CDR3 is 15 amino acids. CDR1 and CDR2 (germline): LNHDA, SQIVND (reference sequence). The V and J ends lost 9 bases and 4 bases, in that order; junction bases with no gene match: 6. CDR3 nucleotide sequence: TGTGCCAGCGGGGAGGGACTAGCGGGAGGAGAGACCCAGTACTTC. It encodes CASGEGLAGGETQYF.

This chain links TRBV2 with TRBJ1-2; 9 bases map to TRBD1. This CDR3 contains 15 residues. Germline lookup yields CDR1 SNHLY and CDR2 FYNNEI. The trim removed 0 bases at V and 4 bases at J, leaving 3 bases unmatched. The CDR3 spells CASSEATGGFYGYTF. The CDR3 DNA sequence: TGTGCCAGCAGTGAAGCCACAGGGGGCTTCTATGGCTACACCTTC.

CDR3 DNA sequence: TGTGCCAGTAGAAGCCGGGACAGCGGGGAGCTGTTTTTT. This encodes CASRSRDSGELFF. The V and J genes are TRBV19 and TRBJ2-2; TRBD1 agrees at 7 bases. The CDR3 is made up of 13 amino acids. V lost 6 bases, J lost 7 bases, and 5 bases stayed unmatched. CDR1 and CDR2 from the germline V gene are LNHDA and SQIVND (reference sequence).

The rearrangement uses TRBV29-1 and TRBJ1-1, with D maybe TRBD1 (6 bases). Germline CDR1 reads SQVTM; CDR2 reads ANQGSEA. This CDR3 has 16 amino acids. V was shortened by 3 bases and J by 0 bases, with 17 bases between the two germline ends. CDR3 sequence reads: CSVDLPEGVLNTEAFF. CDR3 DNA sequence: TGCAGCGTTGACCTCCCAGAGGGGGTTCTGAACACTGAAGCTTTCTTT. The variable domain in full, with the rest retrieved from reference TRBV29-1 and TRBJ1-1, is SAVISQKPSRDICQRGTSLTIQCQVDSQVTMMFWYRQQPGQSLTLIATANQGSEATYESGFVIDKFPISRPNLTFSTLTVSNMSPEDSSIYLCSVDLPEGVLNTEAFFGQGTRLTVV.

The chain links TRBV7-9 to TRBJ2-3, with a possible D match to TRBD2 (7 bases). V was trimmed by 11 bases and J by 4 bases, leaving 13 bases between them. This CDR3 is 12 amino acids long. Per the germline V gene, CDR1 is SEHNR and CDR2 is FQNEAQ (reference sequence). CDR3 amino acids: CAWGGHADTQYF. The CDR3 DNA follows: TGTGCCTGGGGGGGGCATGCAGATACGCAGTATTTT.

The chain employs TRBV4-2 and TRBJ1-4; tentative D call: TRBD1 (6 bases). CDR3 length: 15 residues. Germline loops: CDR1 LGHNA, CDR2 YNFKEQ. V gave up 0 bases and J gave up 8 bases, with 13 bases separating them. The CDR3, as DNA: TGTGCCAGCAGCCAAGAAGGGGGTGTGGGGGAAAAACTGTTTTTT. Translation gives CASSQEGGVGEKLFF.

This clone was seen a single time. The genes are TRBV7-9 and TRBJ1-3; D is unresolved. The CDR3 runs 17 residues. Germline loops: CDR1 SEHNR, CDR2 FQNEAQ (reference sequence). Trimming pared 5 bases from V and 1 base from J, leaving 18 bases between. The CDR3 bases are TGTGCCAGCAGCCCGACCCCCGGGTCAGAATCTGGAAACACCATATATTTT. Amino acids: CASSPTPGSESGNTIYF.

In regard to this clone: Within the sample, other DNA sequences also encode this same CDR3. This chain links TRBV6-6 with TRBJ1-1; TRBD1 is a possible D gene (5 bases). Germline assignment: CDR1 MNHNY and CDR2 SVGAGI (reference sequence). The V end was cut by 2 bases, the J end by 4 bases, with 5 bases between. CDR3 length: 12 amino acids. The CDR3: CASSYGGTEAFF. Here the CDR3 DNA reads TGTGCCAGCAGTTACGGGGGCACTGAAGCTTTCTTT.

The chain couples TRBV5-1 to TRBJ2-5; possibly TRBD1 or TRBD2 for D (5 bases each). This CDR3 has 17 residues. Germline CDR1 reads SGHRS; CDR2 reads YFSETQ. Trimming cost V 7 bases and J 1 base, with 23 bases left between them. The CDR3 DNA follows: TGCGCCAGCTCCACCCCAACGGGGCAGGAGTTCCAAGAGACCCAGTACTTC. Translated: CASSTPTGQEFQETQYF.

Turning to this clone: Other DNA sequences in this sample translate to the same CDR3. This chain uses TRBV9 with TRBJ2-1, with 8 bases matching TRBD2. The CDR3 totals 13 residues. The V gene's germline CDR1 is SGDLS and CDR2 YYNGEE. Trimming cost V 2 bases and J 10 bases; bases outside gene matches: 5. The CDR3 loop is CASSVLAGNEQFF. CDR3 DNA: TGTGCCAGCAGCGTCCTAGCGGGCAACGAGCAGTTCTTC.